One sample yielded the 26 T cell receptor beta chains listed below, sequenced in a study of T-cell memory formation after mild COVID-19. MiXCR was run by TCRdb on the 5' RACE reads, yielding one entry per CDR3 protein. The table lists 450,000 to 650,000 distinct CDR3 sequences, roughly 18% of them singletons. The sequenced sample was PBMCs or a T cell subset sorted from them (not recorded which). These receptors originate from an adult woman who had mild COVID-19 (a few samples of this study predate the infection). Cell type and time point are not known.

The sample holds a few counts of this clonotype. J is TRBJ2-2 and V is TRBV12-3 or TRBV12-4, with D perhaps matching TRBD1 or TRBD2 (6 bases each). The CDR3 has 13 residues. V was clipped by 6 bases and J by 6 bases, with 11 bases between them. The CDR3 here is CASSMGGAGELFF. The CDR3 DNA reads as TGTGCCAGCAGCATGGGGGGCGCCGGGGAGCTGTTTTTT.

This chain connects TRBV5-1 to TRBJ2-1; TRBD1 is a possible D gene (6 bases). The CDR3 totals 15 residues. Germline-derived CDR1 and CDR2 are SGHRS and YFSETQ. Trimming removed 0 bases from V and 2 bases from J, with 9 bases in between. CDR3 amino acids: CASSLEQGTYNEQFF. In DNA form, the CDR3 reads TGCGCCAGCAGCTTGGAACAGGGAACCTACAATGAGCAGTTCTTC.

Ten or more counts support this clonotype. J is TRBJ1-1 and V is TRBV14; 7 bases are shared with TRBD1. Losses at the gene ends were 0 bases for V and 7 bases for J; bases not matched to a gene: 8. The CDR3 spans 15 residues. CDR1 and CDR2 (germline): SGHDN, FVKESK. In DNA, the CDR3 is TGTGCCAGCAGCCAAGAAATCCACAGGGGAGGTGAAGCTTTCTTT. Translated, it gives CASSQEIHRGGEAFF.

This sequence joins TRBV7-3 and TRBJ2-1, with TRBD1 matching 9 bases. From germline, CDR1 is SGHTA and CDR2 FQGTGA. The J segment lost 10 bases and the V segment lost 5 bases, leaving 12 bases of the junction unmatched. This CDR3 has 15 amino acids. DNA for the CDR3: TGTGCCAGCAGCATTCGACAGGGGGTTCGCGTAGAGCAGTTCTTC. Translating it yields CASSIRQGVRVEQFF.

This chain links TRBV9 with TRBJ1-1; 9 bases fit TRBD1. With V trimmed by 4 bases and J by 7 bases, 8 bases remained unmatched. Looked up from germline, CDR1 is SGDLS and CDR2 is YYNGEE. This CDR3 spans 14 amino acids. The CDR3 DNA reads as TGTGCCAGCAGCCCCCGGACAGGGGTCAATGAAGCTTTCTTT. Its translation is CASSPRTGVNEAFF. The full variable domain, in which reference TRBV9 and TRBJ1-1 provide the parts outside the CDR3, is DSGVTQTPKHLITATGQRVTLRCSPRSGDLSVYWYQQSLDQGLQFLIQYYNGEERAKGNILERFSAQQFPDLHSELNLSSLELGDSALYFCASSPRTGVNEAFFGQGTRLTVV.

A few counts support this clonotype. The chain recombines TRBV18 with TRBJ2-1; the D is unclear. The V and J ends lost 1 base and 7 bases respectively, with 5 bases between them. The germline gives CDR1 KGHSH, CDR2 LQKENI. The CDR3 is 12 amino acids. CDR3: CASSPLINEQFF. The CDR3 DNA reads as TGTGCCAGCTCACCACTAATTAATGAGCAGTTCTTC.

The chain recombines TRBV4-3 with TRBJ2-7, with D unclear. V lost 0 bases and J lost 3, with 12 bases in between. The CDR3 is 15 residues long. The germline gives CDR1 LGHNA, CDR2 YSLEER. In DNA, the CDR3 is TGCGCCAGCAGCCAAGATTACGCTGGAGTCTACGAGCAGTACTTC. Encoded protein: CASSQDYAGVYEQYF.

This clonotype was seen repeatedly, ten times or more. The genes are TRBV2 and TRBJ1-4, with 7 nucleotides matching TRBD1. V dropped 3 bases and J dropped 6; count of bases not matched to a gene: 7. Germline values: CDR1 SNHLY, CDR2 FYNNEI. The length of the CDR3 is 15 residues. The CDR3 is CASSDSGQRHEKLFF. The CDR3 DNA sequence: TGTGCCAGCAGTGACTCGGGACAGAGGCATGAAAAACTGTTTTTT.

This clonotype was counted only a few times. The CDR3 loop reads CASSAGQLAGDWLRQYF. The CDR3 bases are TGTGCCAGCAGCGCTGGGCAGCTAGCGGGAGATTGGCTGCGACAGTATTTT. The gene calls are TRBV27 and TRBJ2-3, with TRBD2 identical over 10 bases. Per germline, CDR1 MNHEY and CDR2 SMNVEV (reference sequence). Trimming removed 6 bases from V and 12 bases from J; junction bases left unmatched: 21. CDR3 length equals 17 residues.

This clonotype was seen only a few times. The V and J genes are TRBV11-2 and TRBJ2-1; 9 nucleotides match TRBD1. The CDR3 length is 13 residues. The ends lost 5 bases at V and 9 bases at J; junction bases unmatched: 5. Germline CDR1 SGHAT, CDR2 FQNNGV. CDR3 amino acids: CASSPDRGREQFF. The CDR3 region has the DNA TGTGCCAGCAGCCCGGACAGGGGTCGTGAGCAGTTCTTC.

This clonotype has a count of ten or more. CDR3 sequence: CASIPTRDRVVRELFF. DNA of the CDR3: TGTGCCAGCATACCCACGCGGGACAGGGTCGTGCGGGAGCTGTTTTTT. The rearrangement joins TRBV12-3 or TRBV12-4 to TRBJ2-2; 9 nucleotides agree with TRBD1. With V trimmed by 7 bases and J by 9 bases, 15 bases remained unmatched. The CDR3 sequence is 16 residues long.

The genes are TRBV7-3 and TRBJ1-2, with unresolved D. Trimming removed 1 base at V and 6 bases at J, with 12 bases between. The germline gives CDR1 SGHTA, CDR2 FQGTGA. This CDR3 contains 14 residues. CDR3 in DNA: TGTGCCAGCAGCTTAAGTCTGGGAAGCCATGGCTACACCTTC. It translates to CASSLSLGSHGYTF.

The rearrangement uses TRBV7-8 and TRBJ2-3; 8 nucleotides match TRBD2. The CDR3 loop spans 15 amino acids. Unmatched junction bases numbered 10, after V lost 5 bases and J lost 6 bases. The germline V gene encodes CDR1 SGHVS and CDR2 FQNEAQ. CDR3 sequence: CASSLDRTSLDTQYF. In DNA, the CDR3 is TGTGCCAGCAGCCTCGACCGGACTAGCCTGGATACGCAGTATTTT.

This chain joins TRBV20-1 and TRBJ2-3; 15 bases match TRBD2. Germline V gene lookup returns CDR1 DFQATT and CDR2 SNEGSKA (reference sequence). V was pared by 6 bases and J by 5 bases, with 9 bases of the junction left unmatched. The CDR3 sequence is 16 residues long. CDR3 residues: CSANGLAGGPGDTQYF. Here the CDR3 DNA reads TGCAGTGCCAACGGACTAGCGGGAGGGCCGGGAGATACGCAGTATTTT.

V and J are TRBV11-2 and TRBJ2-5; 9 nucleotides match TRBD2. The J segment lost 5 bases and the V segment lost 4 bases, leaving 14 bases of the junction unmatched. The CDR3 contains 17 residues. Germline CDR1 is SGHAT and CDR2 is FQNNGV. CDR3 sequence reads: CASSSPFLAGEGETQYF. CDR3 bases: TGTGCCAGCAGCTCACCCTTCTTAGCGGGAGAGGGGGAGACCCAGTACTTC. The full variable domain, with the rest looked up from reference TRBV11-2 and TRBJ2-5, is EAGVAQSPRYKIIEKRQSVAFWCNPISGHATLYWYQQILGQGPKLLIQFQNNGVVDDSQLPKDRFSAERLKGVDSTLKIQPAKLEDSAVYLCASSSPFLAGEGETQYFGPGTRLLVL.

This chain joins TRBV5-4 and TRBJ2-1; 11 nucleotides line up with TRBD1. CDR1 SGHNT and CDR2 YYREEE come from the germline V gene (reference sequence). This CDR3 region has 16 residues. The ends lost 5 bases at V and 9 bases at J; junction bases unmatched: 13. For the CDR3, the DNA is TGTGCCAGCAGGGTCGGTGGTCGGGGACAGGGGGTTGAGCAGTTCTTC. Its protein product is CASRVGGRGQGVEQFF.

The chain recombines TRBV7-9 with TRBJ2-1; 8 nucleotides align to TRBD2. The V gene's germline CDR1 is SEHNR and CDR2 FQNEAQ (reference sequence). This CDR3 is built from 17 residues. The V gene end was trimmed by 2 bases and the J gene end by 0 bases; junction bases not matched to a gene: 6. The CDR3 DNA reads TGTGCCAGCAGCTTAAGTAGCGGGAAGAGCTCCTACAATGAGCAGTTCTTC. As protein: CASSLSSGKSSYNEQFF.

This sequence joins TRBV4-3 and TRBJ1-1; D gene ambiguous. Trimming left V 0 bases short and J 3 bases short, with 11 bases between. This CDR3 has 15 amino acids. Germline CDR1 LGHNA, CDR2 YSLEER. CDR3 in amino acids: CASSQDFHPDTEAFF. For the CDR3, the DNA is TGCGCCAGCAGCCAAGATTTCCATCCGGACACTGAAGCTTTCTTT.

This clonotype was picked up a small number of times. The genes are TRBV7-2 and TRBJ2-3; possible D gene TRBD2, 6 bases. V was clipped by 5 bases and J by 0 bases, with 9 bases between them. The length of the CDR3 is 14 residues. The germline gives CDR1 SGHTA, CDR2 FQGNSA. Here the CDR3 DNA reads TGTGCCAGCAGCCCGGGGGATAGCACAGATACGCAGTATTTT. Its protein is CASSPGDSTDTQYF.

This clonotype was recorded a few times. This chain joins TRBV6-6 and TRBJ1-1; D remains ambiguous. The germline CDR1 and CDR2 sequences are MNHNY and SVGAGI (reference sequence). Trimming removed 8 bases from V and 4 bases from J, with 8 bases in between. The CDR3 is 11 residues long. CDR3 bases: TGTGCCAGCCTTAGCAGCACTGAAGCTTTCTTT. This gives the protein CASLSSTEAFF.

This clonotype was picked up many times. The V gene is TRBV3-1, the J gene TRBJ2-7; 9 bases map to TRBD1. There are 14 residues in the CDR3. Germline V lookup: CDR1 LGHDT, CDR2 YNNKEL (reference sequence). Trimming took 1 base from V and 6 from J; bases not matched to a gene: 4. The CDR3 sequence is CASSQAGTGSEQYF. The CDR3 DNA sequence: TGTGCCAGCAGCCAAGCCGGGACAGGGAGCGAGCAGTACTTC.

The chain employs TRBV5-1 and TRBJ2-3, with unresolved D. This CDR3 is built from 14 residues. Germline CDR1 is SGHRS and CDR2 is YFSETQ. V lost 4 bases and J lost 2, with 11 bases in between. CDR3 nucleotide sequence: TGCGCCAGCAGCCGGACGGAAGACACAGATACGCAGTATTTT. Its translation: CASSRTEDTDTQYF.

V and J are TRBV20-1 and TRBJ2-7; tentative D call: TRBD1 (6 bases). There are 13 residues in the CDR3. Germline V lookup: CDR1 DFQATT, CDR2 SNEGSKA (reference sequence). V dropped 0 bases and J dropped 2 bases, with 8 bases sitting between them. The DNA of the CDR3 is TGCAGTGCTAGAGATAAGGGGGCCTACGAGCAGTACTTC. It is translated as CSARDKGAYEQYF.

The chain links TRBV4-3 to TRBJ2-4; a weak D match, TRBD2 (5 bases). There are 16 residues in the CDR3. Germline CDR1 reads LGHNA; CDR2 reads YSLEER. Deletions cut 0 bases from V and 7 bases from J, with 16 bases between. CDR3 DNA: TGCGCCAGCAGCCAAGAACATGTTGGGAGAAGGAACATTCAGTACTTC. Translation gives CASSQEHVGRRNIQYF.

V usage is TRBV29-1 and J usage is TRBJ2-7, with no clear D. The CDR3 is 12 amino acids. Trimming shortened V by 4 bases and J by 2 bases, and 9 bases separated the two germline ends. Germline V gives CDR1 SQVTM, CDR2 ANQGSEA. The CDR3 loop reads CSVVEGPYEQYF. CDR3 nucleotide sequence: TGCAGCGTTGTAGAAGGACCCTACGAGCAGTACTTC.

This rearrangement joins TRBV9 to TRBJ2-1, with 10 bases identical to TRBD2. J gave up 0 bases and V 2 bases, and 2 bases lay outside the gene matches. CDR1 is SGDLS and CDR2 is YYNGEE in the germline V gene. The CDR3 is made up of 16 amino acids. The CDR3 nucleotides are TGTGCCAGCAGCGTTACTAGCGGGGCCTCCTACAATGAGCAGTTCTTC. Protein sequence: CASSVTSGASYNEQFF.